This T cell receptor (beta chain) was sequenced in a study of cytomegalovirus exposure and HLA in healthy donors. Findings and caveats of the study: In a later analysis, at a false discovery rate of 0.05, fewer than 20,000 TCR beta sequences were associated with HLA alleles.

Unmatched junction bases numbered 8, after V lost 0 bases and J lost 5 bases. The CDR3 loop spans 16 amino acids. Looked up from germline, CDR1 is SEHNR and CDR2 is FQNEAQ (reference sequence). Turning to this clone: Its antigen remains unknown.

Use of 60 Vbeta and 13 Jbeta primers characterized the PCR. This table comes from immunoSEQ multiplex PCR, and its TCRdb copy is limited to in-frame clones, with some not included. Counted here are roughly 200,000 clones, 81% occurring once; the ten biggest clones make up about 3%. The sequence was collected from a man in his forties or fifties in good health and CMV-seropositive. The J gene is TRBJ2-5, the V gene TRBV7-9; 8 positions match TRBD1. Sequencing was performed on PBMCs. The CDR3 loop reads CASSLAQGVLGETQYF. CDR3 DNA sequence: TGTGCCAGCAGCTTAGCACAGGGGGTTCTAGGTGAGACCCAGTACTTC.